Below, 30 T cell receptor beta chains from the same sample are listed, as sequenced in a study of cytomegalovirus exposure and HLA in healthy donors. With 60 Vbeta and 13 Jbeta primers, the PCR was carried out. The repertoire was sequenced with immunoSEQ multiplex PCR; TCRdb's copy has only in-frame clones and lacks some. The sample lists 73,000 or so clones; roughly four fifths were seen once. Specimen: PBMCs. Source of these receptors: a human donor in good health.

This chain joins TRBV20-1 and TRBJ2-7; a possible D gene is TRBD1 (6 bases). This CDR3 contains 11 residues. Germline V gene sequence: CDR1 DFQATT, CDR2 SNEGSKA (reference sequence). V lost 8 bases and J 3 bases, leaving 11 bases between the germline ends. CDR3 region: CSSKQGYEQYF. The CDR3, as DNA: TGCAGTTCCAAACAGGGCTACGAGCAGTACTTC.

The V gene is TRBV10-3, the J gene TRBJ2-1; D is perhaps TRBD2 (7 bases). Trimming took 2 bases from V and 10 from J, leaving 18 bases between them. Germline-derived CDR1 and CDR2 are ENHRY and SYGVKD. The CDR3 runs 15 residues. The CDR3 loop reads CAISERDPGGREQFF. In DNA, the CDR3 is TGTGCCATCAGTGAGAGGGACCCGGGGGGCAGGGAGCAGTTCTTC.

The V and J genes are TRBV5-6 and TRBJ1-5; weak D call: TRBD1 (6 bases). Germline values: CDR1 SGHDT, CDR2 YYEEEE. The CDR3 covers 15 residues. Deletions cut 2 bases from V and 0 bases from J, with 9 bases between. The CDR3 bases are TGTGCCAGCAGCTTCCGGGACAATAGCAATCAGCCCCAGCATTTT. Protein product: CASSFRDNSNQPQHF.

The rearrangement joins TRBV6-4 to TRBJ1-3, with TRBD1 matching 8 bases. After removal of 5 bases from V and 0 bases from J, the junction contained 12 bases not matched to a gene. From germline, CDR1 is MRHNA and CDR2 SNTAGT. CDR3 length equals 18 residues. CDR3 sequence reads: CASSRLRQGANSGNTIYF. The DNA for the CDR3 is TGTGCCAGCAGTCGTCTGAGGCAGGGGGCCAACTCTGGAAACACCATATATTTT.

This clone was seen just once. The chain recombines TRBV28 with TRBJ2-7, with 10 nucleotides matching TRBD1. Germline V gene sequence: CDR1 MDHEN, CDR2 SYDVKM. The CDR3 has 16 amino acids. V shed 7 bases and J 3 bases; nucleotides not matched to a gene: 12. The CDR3 bases are TGTGCCAGCAAAACACCGGGGACAGGGGATGGCTACGAGCAGTACTTC. Translation: CASKTPGTGDGYEQYF.

The chain combines TRBV6-6 with TRBJ2-3; TRBD2 matches 8 bases. Germline loops: CDR1 MNHNY, CDR2 SVGAGI (reference sequence). Losses at the gene ends were 6 bases for V and 1 base for J; bases not matched to a gene: 9. The CDR3 is made up of 16 amino acids. The CDR3: CASSHMTGLGTDTQYF. The CDR3 DNA reads as TGTGCCAGCAGCCACATGACGGGACTAGGCACAGATACGCAGTATTTT.

This clone was counted between two and nine times. This rearrangement joins TRBV19 to TRBJ1-2; 9 positions agree with TRBD1. Trimming cost V 5 bases and J 8 bases; bases outside gene matches: 15. Germline values: CDR1 LNHDA, CDR2 SQIVND (reference sequence). This CDR3 spans 16 amino acids. The CDR3 protein is CASSRPLLGTGNGYTF. CDR3 sequence (DNA): TGTGCCAGTAGTCGCCCCCTCCTGGGGACAGGGAACGGCTACACCTTC.

CDR3 nucleotides: TGTGCCAGCAGTGCCCGCGGGTACTCCTACGAGCAGTACTTC. The encoded protein is CASSARGYSYEQYF. V is TRBV6-1 and J is TRBJ2-7; D is perhaps TRBD2 (5 bases). The CDR3 spans 14 residues. Trimming shortened V by 4 bases and J by 0 bases, and 10 bases separated the two germline ends. Germline lookup yields CDR1 MNHNS and CDR2 SASEGT.

This chain links TRBV2 with TRBJ1-6; D possibly corresponds to TRBD1 (5 bases). The germline CDR1 and CDR2 sequences are SNHLY and FYNNEI. V was trimmed by 8 bases and J by 5 bases, leaving 13 bases between them. CDR3 length: 14 amino acids. This chain's CDR3 is CASLPTVNNSPLHF. The CDR3 DNA reads as TGTGCCAGCCTCCCGACAGTTAATAATTCACCCCTCCACTTT. The whole variable domain, filled in from reference TRBV2 and TRBJ1-6, reads EPEVTQTPSHQVTQMGQEVILRCVPISNHLYFYWYRQILGQKVEFLVSFYNNEISEKSEIFDDQFSVERPDGSNFTLKIRSTKLEDSAMYFCASLPTVNNSPLHFGNGTRLTVT.

The chain combines TRBV19 with TRBJ2-3, with a tentative D call TRBD2 (6 bases). Trimming shortened V by 0 bases and J by 2 bases, and 15 bases separated the two germline ends. CDR1 is LNHDA, CDR2 SQIVND, per germline (reference sequence). This CDR3 has 17 amino acids. The CDR3 DNA sequence: TGTGCCAGTAGTATAGACCTCGGGGGATTAAACACAGATACGCAGTATTTT. The encoded protein is CASSIDLGGLNTDTQYF.

The genes are TRBV2 and TRBJ1-1; 8 positions match TRBD1. Germline CDR1 SNHLY, CDR2 FYNNEI. This CDR3 has 12 residues. The V segment lost 7 bases and the J segment 8 bases; nucleotides outside the gene matches: 6. The CDR3 loop reads CASKAQGAEAFF. The CDR3, as DNA: TGTGCCAGCAAAGCTCAGGGGGCGGAAGCTTTCTTT.

The chain is built from TRBV2 and TRBJ2-3; 8 positions agree with TRBD2. The CDR3 sequence is 16 residues long. Germline CDR1 reads SNHLY; CDR2 reads FYNNEI. V trimming: 6 bases; J trimming: 6 bases; junction bases outside the gene matches: 14. In DNA form, the CDR3 reads TGTGCCAGCAGGGCGGAATTAGCGGGAAATTGGGATACGCAGTATTTT. Translating gives CASRAELAGNWDTQYF.

This clone was seen only a few times. This rearrangement joins TRBV5-1 to TRBJ2-4; D is ambiguous. The CDR3 consists of 15 residues. Germline CDR1 and CDR2: SGHRS and YFSETQ. V gave up 0 bases and J gave up 4 bases, with 11 bases separating them. CDR3 DNA sequence: TGCGCCAGCAGCTTGGGAGGCAGTCAAAAAAACATTCAGTACTTC. Protein: CASSLGGSQKNIQYF.

V usage is TRBV5-1 and J usage is TRBJ1-1; TRBD1 might be the D (6 bases). Trimming pared 4 bases from V and 1 base from J, leaving 11 bases between. Germline-derived CDR1 and CDR2 are SGHRS and YFSETQ. This CDR3 has 14 residues. For the CDR3, the DNA is TGCGCCAGCAGCCAAACGACAGGGAACACTGAAGCTTTCTTT. Amino acids: CASSQTTGNTEAFF.

The chain employs TRBV19 and TRBJ1-5, with a weak D call TRBD1 (5 bases). V was shortened by 6 bases and J by 9 bases, with 15 bases between the two germline ends. Germline assignment: CDR1 LNHDA and CDR2 SQIVND (reference sequence). The length of the CDR3 is 13 residues. The CDR3 DNA reads TGTGCCAGTAGAGTGGGGCGCCCGGGGCCCCAGCATTTT. Amino acid sequence: CASRVGRPGPQHF.

This clone has only a few counts. V is TRBV7-7 and J is TRBJ2-2, with 11 bases matching TRBD1. Germline-derived CDR1 and CDR2 are SSHAT and FNYEAQ (reference sequence). With 4 bases clipped from V and 6 bases from J, the junction kept 1 base outside the gene matches. The CDR3 is 14 residues long. CDR3 region: CASSSGQGAGELFF. The CDR3, as DNA: TGTGCCAGCAGCTCGGGACAGGGGGCCGGGGAGCTGTTTTTT.

This clone appeared a single time. V usage is TRBV7-3 and J usage is TRBJ2-5, with no clear D. CDR1 and CDR2 (germline): SGHTA, FQGTGA. The CDR3 is made up of 14 amino acids. V dropped 5 bases and J dropped 1 base, with 11 bases sitting between them. The CDR3 reads CASSPTRSQETQYF. CDR3 DNA: TGTGCCAGCAGCCCTACACGGAGCCAAGAGACCCAGTACTTC. The full variable domain, its missing parts supplied by reference TRBV7-3 and TRBJ2-5, is GAGVSQTPSNKVTEKGKYVELRCDPISGHTALYWYRQSLGQGPEFLIYFQGTGAADDSGLPNDRFFAVRPEGSVSTLKIQRTERGDSAVYLCASSPTRSQETQYFGPGTRLLVL.

This clone was observed a few times. Germline and junction disagree at one end, which may indicate a read error. V is TRBV7-9 and J is TRBJ1-1; possible D gene TRBD1, 5 bases. This CDR3 contains 12 residues. Germline CDR1 is SEHNR and CDR2 is FQNEAQ (reference sequence). The CDR3 bases are TGTTCCAGCAGCTTAGGACAAATACCGGCTTTCTTT. Its protein is CSSSLGQIPAFF.

The V and J genes are TRBV7-3 and TRBJ2-7, with TRBD1 matching over 10 bases. V was pared by 2 bases and J by 3 bases, with 7 bases of the junction left unmatched. Germline lookup yields CDR1 SGHTA and CDR2 FQGTGA. The CDR3 has 16 amino acids. The DNA for the CDR3 is TGTGCCAGCAGCTTAGAAGGGACAGGGGCCTTCTACGAGCAGTACTTC. It is translated as CASSLEGTGAFYEQYF. The whole variable domain, filled in from reference TRBV7-3 and TRBJ2-7, reads GAGVSQTPSNKVTEKGKYVELRCDPISGHTALYWYRQSLGQGPEFLIYFQGTGAADDSGLPNDRFFAVRPEGSVSTLKIQRTERGDSAVYLCASSLEGTGAFYEQYFGPGTRLTVT.

The genes are TRBV7-8 and TRBJ2-5; TRBD2 matches at 8 bases. Trimming took 5 bases from V and 5 from J; bases not matched to a gene: 4. Germline V CDR1 and CDR2: SGHVS, FQNEAQ. This CDR3 has 13 amino acids. CDR3 region: CASSERGRETQYF. Here the CDR3 DNA reads TGTGCCAGCAGCGAGCGGGGGCGGGAGACCCAGTACTTC. The whole variable domain, remainder taken from reference TRBV7-8 and TRBJ2-5, is GAGVSQSPRYKVAKRGQDVALRCDPISGHVSLFWYQQALGQGPEFLTYFQNEAQLDKSGLPSDRFFAERPEGSVSTLKIQRTQQEDSAVYLCASSERGRETQYFGPGTRLLVL.

J is TRBJ1-4 and V is TRBV5-5; no definite D call. The V end was cut by 2 bases, the J end by 15 bases, with 14 bases between. The CDR3 is made up of 12 amino acids. In germline, CDR1 is SGHKS, CDR2 YYEKEE (reference sequence). The CDR3 sequence is CASSLGSGRMFF. CDR3 DNA: TGTGCCAGCAGCTTAGGTTCAGGAAGAATGTTTTTT.

The chain carries TRBV14 and TRBJ2-7; TRBD1 aligns across 8 bases. The CDR3 has 13 residues. J lost 5 bases, V lost 4 bases, and 4 bases had no gene match. Germline values: CDR1 SGHDN, CDR2 FVKESK. The CDR3 loop is CASSRDRFDEQYF. Written as DNA, the CDR3 is TGTGCCAGCAGCCGGGACAGGTTCGACGAGCAGTACTTC. Full variable domain (missing parts from reference TRBV14 and TRBJ2-7): EAGVTQFPSHSVIEKGQTVTLRCDPISGHDNLYWYRRVMGKEIKFLLHFVKESKQDESGMPNNRFLAERTGGTYSTLKVQPAELEDSGVYFCASSRDRFDEQYFGPGTRLTVT.

V usage is TRBV6-5 and J usage is TRBJ1-5; 9 positions agree with TRBD1. The CDR3 spans 14 residues. V lost 5 bases and J lost 4; bases outside the gene matches: 3. Germline V gene sequence: CDR1 MNHEY, CDR2 SVGAGI. CDR3 protein: CASSAGQGNQPQHF. CDR3 bases: TGTGCCAGCAGTGCGGGACAGGGAAATCAGCCCCAGCATTTT.

The chain has TRBV7-2 and TRBJ2-5; tentatively, D is TRBD1 (5 bases). This CDR3 has 15 amino acids. CDR1 and CDR2 from the germline V gene are SGHTA and FQGNSA. Trimming removed 1 base at V and 1 base at J, with 10 bases between. The CDR3 bases are TGTGCCAGCAGCTTAGGTCGACAGATCCAAGAGACCCAGTACTTC. Translating it yields CASSLGRQIQETQYF.

A few counts support this clone. V gene TRBV7-9 combines with J gene TRBJ2-2; the D gene is possibly TRBD2 (5 bases). The germline V gene has CDR1 SEHNR and CDR2 FQNEAQ (reference sequence). The V end was cut by 5 bases, the J end by 0 bases, with 10 bases between. The CDR3 spans 15 residues. The CDR3 sequence is CASSSGPSNTGELFF. The DNA of the CDR3 is TGTGCCAGCAGCAGCGGACCATCGAACACCGGGGAGCTGTTTTTT.

About this clone itself: Germline is not matched at one junction end, which may reflect a read error. The chain is built from TRBV6-6 and TRBJ1-4, with D possibly matching TRBD1 (5 bases). The CDR3 is 16 residues long. Germline CDR1 is MNHNY and CDR2 is SVGAGI (reference sequence). The CDR3 sequence is CAGSFSTQATNEKLFF. The CDR3 DNA reads TGTGCCGGCAGTTTTTCAACACAGGCAACTAATGAAAAACTGTTTTTT.

This clone was seen ten or more times. The chain has TRBV6-5 and TRBJ1-2, with TRBD1 matching 8 bases. CDR1 is MNHEY, CDR2 SVGAGI, per germline. J gave up 7 bases and V 2 bases, and 9 bases lay outside the gene matches. This CDR3 has 15 residues. As DNA, the CDR3 is TGTGCCAGCAGTTACAGACAGGGGTCCGGGACTGGCTACACCTTC. It specifies CASSYRQGSGTGYTF.

The genes are TRBV14 and TRBJ1-2; 7 nucleotides line up with TRBD1. Germline assignment: CDR1 SGHDN and CDR2 FVKESK. With V trimmed by 4 bases and J by 6 bases, 14 bases remained unmatched. The length of the CDR3 is 16 residues. The CDR3 DNA reads as TGTGCCAGCAGCCGAAGGATGCGGGCAGGGGGAGATGGCTACACCTTC. It translates to CASSRRMRAGGDGYTF.

Note on this clone: A junction boundary mismatches the germline segment, possibly from a read error. V is TRBV11-2 and J is TRBJ1-2; D is unclear. Per the germline V gene, CDR1 is SGHAT and CDR2 is FQNNGV. The CDR3 has 16 amino acids. The CDR3 region has the DNA TGTGCCAGCAGCTCCCCCAGGAGGCCAACTAACTATGGCTACCCCTTC. It specifies CASSSPRRPTNYGYPF.

CDR3 amino acids: CASSYEGRADTQYF. In DNA form, the CDR3 reads TGTGCCAGCAGTTATGAGGGGAGGGCAGATACGCAGTATTTT. V and J are TRBV6-5 and TRBJ2-3; 7 bases line up with TRBD2. The CDR3 extends over 14 amino acids. Trimming at V came to 3 bases and at J to 4 bases, leaving 4 bases not matched to a gene. Germline V CDR1 and CDR2: MNHEY, SVGAGI.